This T cell receptor beta chain appears in the sequencing data of a study of blood T cell repertoires in COVID-19. Study-wide context: There were acute and convalescent COVID-19 samples, and they came from the United States, Italy and Spain.

How the authors handled the data: Quantification of nucleated cells was approximated via reference gene primer amplification. Clones were read by immunoSEQ multiplex PCR, and TCRdb kept only the in-frame ones, dropping some. V and J calls and clone size are as listed in that table; D and trimming were resolved from the DNA. The sample shows approximately 110,000 clones, about 85% of them seen only once. The CDR3 contains 14 residues. Germline lookup yields CDR1 GTSNPN and CDR2 SVGIG (reference sequence). V was pared by 0 bases and J by 7 bases, with 12 bases between. The chain employs TRBV30 and TRBJ1-4, with D perhaps matching TRBD1 (6 bases). The clonotype originates from a man aged 50-60 years with acute or convalescent COVID-19. Specimen: peripheral blood. The CDR3 DNA is TGTGCCTGGAGTGTAGGGGGTGGCCGTGAAAAACTGTTTTTT. Protein product: CAWSVGGGREKLFF.